Listed below are T cell receptor beta chains from one sample, sequenced in a study of blood T cell repertoires in COVID-19. Produced via immunoSEQ multiplex PCR; TCRdb's table is partial and in-frame only. This table holds about 190,000 clones, about 80% found once. The specimen was peripheral blood. These receptors were taken from a man younger than 45 with active or convalescent COVID-19. Each CDR3 is given with its conserved first and last residue. A D gene is named only where the DNA matches it firmly. Clone size appears in some rows only: once, few, many, or a class for an expanded clone.

CDR3aa: CASGPGLAAYNEQFF; CDR3nt: TGTGCTAGTGGACCGGGACTAGCGGCGTACAATGAGCAGTTCTTC; j_gene: TRBJ2-1; d_gene: TRBD2; abundance: once; v_gene: TRBV12-5
CDR3aa: CAISLRQGPNTEAFF; CDR3nt: TGTGCCATCAGTCTTCGACAGGGGCCGAACACTGAAGCTTTCTTT; j_gene: TRBJ1-1; d_gene: TRBD1; abundance: -; v_gene: TRBV10-3
CDR3aa: CASSRQGALNSPLHF; CDR3nt: TGTGCCAGCAGCCGACAGGGGGCATTGAATTCACCCCTCCACTTT; j_gene: TRBJ1-6; d_gene: TRBD1; abundance: -; v_gene: TRBV7-9
CDR3aa: CASRLMTGGRDTEAFF; CDR3nt: TGTGCCAGCCGACTTATGACAGGGGGTAGGGACACTGAAGCTTTCTTT; j_gene: TRBJ1-1; d_gene: TRBD1; abundance: once; v_gene: TRBV3-1/TRBV3-2
CDR3aa: CASRFGQGASGYTF; CDR3nt: TGTGCCAGCAGATTTGGACAGGGGGCATCTGGCTACACCTTC; j_gene: TRBJ1-2; d_gene: TRBD1; abundance: once; v_gene: TRBV6-5
CDR3aa: CATSRGDRGYGYTF; CDR3nt: TGTGCCACCAGCAGAGGCGACAGGGGCTATGGCTACACCTTC; j_gene: TRBJ1-2; d_gene: TRBD1; abundance: -; v_gene: TRBV15
CDR3aa: CASSYSISARETQYF; CDR3nt: TGTGCCAGCAGTTACTCGATTTCGGCGAGGGAGACCCAGTACTTC; j_gene: TRBJ2-5; d_gene: -; abundance: -; v_gene: TRBV6-5
CDR3aa: CASSLSGTNTGELFF; CDR3nt: TGCGCCAGCAGCCTGAGCGGGACTAACACCGGGGAGCTGTTTTTT; j_gene: TRBJ2-2; d_gene: TRBD2; abundance: -; v_gene: TRBV4-1
CDR3aa: CASSLGGAGTDTQYF; CDR3nt: TGTGCCAGCAGTTTAGGGGGGGCGGGCACAGATACGCAGTATTTT; j_gene: TRBJ2-3; d_gene: -; abundance: -; v_gene: TRBV28
CDR3aa: CATHDRAASGEQYF; CDR3nt: TGTGCCACGCACGACAGGGCTGCAAGCGGCGAGCAGTACTTC; j_gene: TRBJ2-7; d_gene: TRBD1; abundance: -; v_gene: TRBV10-3
CDR3aa: CATSDPLAGRGAGQYF; CDR3nt: TGTGCCACCAGTGATCCACTAGCGGGGAGGGGAGCTGGGCAGTATTTT; j_gene: TRBJ2-3; d_gene: TRBD2; abundance: -; v_gene: TRBV24-1
CDR3aa: CASSPETGTDTQYF; CDR3nt: TGTGCCAGCAGCCCCGAGACAGGCACAGATACGCAGTATTTT; j_gene: TRBJ2-3; d_gene: -; abundance: -; v_gene: TRBV7-6
CDR3aa: CASSLDWNTEAFF; CDR3nt: TGTGCCAGCTCACTGGACTGGAACACTGAAGCTTTCTTT; j_gene: TRBJ1-1; d_gene: -; abundance: -; v_gene: TRBV18
CDR3aa: CASSSGSGVEYQPQHF; CDR3nt: TGTGCCAGCAGCTCAGGATCAGGGGTGGAATACCAGCCCCAGCATTTT; j_gene: TRBJ1-5; d_gene: -; abundance: -; v_gene: TRBV7-6
CDR3aa: CSVPESGVFYGYTF; CDR3nt: TGCAGCGTTCCTGAGTCGGGGGTCTTCTATGGCTACACCTTC; j_gene: TRBJ1-2; d_gene: -; abundance: few; v_gene: TRBV29-1
CDR3aa: CATSRGTSGVNEQYF; CDR3nt: TGTGCCACCAGTCGCGGGACTAGCGGGGTTAACGAGCAGTACTTC; j_gene: TRBJ2-7; d_gene: TRBD2; abundance: -; v_gene: TRBV24-1
CDR3aa: CASSYSRGLMNTEAFF; CDR3nt: TGTGCCAGCAGTTACTCGCGGGGGCTGATGAACACTGAAGCTTTCTTT; j_gene: TRBJ1-1; d_gene: -; abundance: -; v_gene: TRBV6-5
CDR3aa: CASSTAVRANTGELFF; CDR3nt: TGTGCCAGTAGTACCGCGGTACGCGCGAACACCGGGGAGCTGTTTTTT; j_gene: TRBJ2-2; d_gene: -; abundance: -; v_gene: TRBV19
CDR3aa: CASSNRDTAFSGANVLTF; CDR3nt: TGCGCCAGCAGCAACCGGGACACTGCTTTCTCTGGGGCCAACGTCCTGACTTTC; j_gene: TRBJ2-6; d_gene: -; abundance: -; v_gene: TRBV5-1
CDR3aa: CASSPGLAGSNEQFF; CDR3nt: TGTGCCAGCAGCCCGGGACTAGCGGGGAGCAATGAGCAGTTCTTC; j_gene: TRBJ2-1; d_gene: TRBD2; abundance: once; v_gene: TRBV9
CDR3aa: CASSRRTGDTEAFF; CDR3nt: TGTGCCAGCAGCAGGAGGACAGGGGACACTGAAGCTTTCTTT; j_gene: TRBJ1-1; d_gene: TRBD1; abundance: -; v_gene: TRBV3-1/TRBV3-2
CDR3aa: CASSLGQGAPGANVLTF; CDR3nt: TGCGCCAGCAGCCTGGGACAGGGGGCACCTGGGGCCAACGTCCTGACTTTC; j_gene: TRBJ2-6; d_gene: TRBD1; abundance: -; v_gene: TRBV5-1
CDR3aa: CATVGEIGEQFF; CDR3nt: TGTGCCACCGTTGGGGAGATCGGCGAGCAGTTCTTC; j_gene: TRBJ2-1; d_gene: -; abundance: -; v_gene: TRBV27
CDR3aa: CASSLLGGATEAFF; CDR3nt: TGCGCCAGCAGCTTGTTAGGGGGGGCCACTGAAGCTTTCTTT; j_gene: TRBJ1-1; d_gene: -; abundance: -; v_gene: TRBV5-1
CDR3aa: CASSQEDRNPEAFF; CDR3nt: TGTGCCAGCAGCCAAGAGGACAGGAACCCTGAAGCTTTCTTT; j_gene: TRBJ1-1; d_gene: TRBD1; abundance: -; v_gene: TRBV3-1/TRBV3-2
CDR3aa: CASSLAGRDEKLFF; CDR3nt: TGCGCCAGCAGCTTGGCGGGAAGGGATGAAAAACTGTTTTTT; j_gene: TRBJ1-4; d_gene: -; abundance: -; v_gene: TRBV5-1
CDR3aa: CASSLGRGNEKLFF; CDR3nt: TGTGCCAGCAGTTTAGGCAGGGGCAATGAAAAACTGTTTTTT; j_gene: TRBJ1-4; d_gene: -; abundance: -; v_gene: TRBV27
CDR3aa: CASSYGSGKGYTF; CDR3nt: TGTGCCAGCAGTTACGGGTCAGGGAAGGGCTACACCTTC; j_gene: TRBJ1-2; d_gene: -; abundance: -; v_gene: TRBV6-5
CDR3aa: CASSGTRQGTQYF; CDR3nt: TGTGCCAGCAGCGGAACTAGACAAGGGACCCAGTACTTC; j_gene: TRBJ2-5; d_gene: -; abundance: -; v_gene: TRBV9
CDR3aa: CASSSPSGGNQPQHF; CDR3nt: TGTGCCAGCAGTTCACCGTCAGGGGGCAATCAGCCCCAGCATTTT; j_gene: TRBJ1-5; d_gene: -; abundance: -; v_gene: TRBV28
CDR3aa: CASSPSLGGSGKLFF; CDR3nt: TGTGCCAGCAGCCCATCGCTGGGGGGTTCAGGAAAACTGTTTTTT; j_gene: TRBJ1-4; d_gene: -; abundance: -; v_gene: TRBV7-8
CDR3aa: CASSPGQGRTEAFF; CDR3nt: TGTGCCAGCAGCCCAGGACAGGGTCGCACTGAAGCTTTCTTT; j_gene: TRBJ1-1; d_gene: TRBD1; abundance: -; v_gene: TRBV7-2
CDR3aa: CAGSPRTLNTEAFF; CDR3nt: TGTGCCGGCAGCCCCCGGACACTGAACACTGAAGCTTTCTTT; j_gene: TRBJ1-1; d_gene: -; abundance: -; v_gene: TRBV7-2
CDR3aa: CASSPMGTPNEKLFF; CDR3nt: TGTGCCAGCAGCCCGATGGGGACACCTAATGAAAAACTGTTTTTT; j_gene: TRBJ1-4; d_gene: -; abundance: -; v_gene: TRBV7-2
CDR3aa: CASSSRAPNTEAFF; CDR3nt: TGTGCCAGCAGCTCCAGGGCCCCGAACACTGAAGCTTTCTTT; j_gene: TRBJ1-1; d_gene: -; abundance: once; v_gene: TRBV6-5
CDR3aa: CASSVDSPLGYGYTF; CDR3nt: TGTGCCAGCAGTGTGGACAGCCCTCTGGGCTATGGCTACACCTTC; j_gene: TRBJ1-2; d_gene: -; abundance: -; v_gene: TRBV2
CDR3aa: CASSQAVTTTSTDTQYF; CDR3nt: TGCGCCAGCAGCCAAGCAGTAACTACAACAAGCACAGATACGCAGTATTTT; j_gene: TRBJ2-3; d_gene: -; abundance: -; v_gene: TRBV4-1
CDR3aa: CASKRWTGDPGGKRTDTQYF; CDR3nt: TGCGCCAGCAAACGTTGGACAGGGGACCCGGGCGGGAAAAGAACAGATACGCAGTATTTT; j_gene: TRBJ2-3; d_gene: TRBD1; abundance: -; v_gene: TRBV5-1
CDR3aa: CASSSQRVYEQYF; CDR3nt: TGTGCCAGTAGTAGTCAGCGAGTCTACGAGCAGTACTTC; j_gene: TRBJ2-7; d_gene: -; abundance: few; v_gene: TRBV19
CDR3aa: CASSGQGSNEQFF; CDR3nt: TGTGCCAGTTCGGGACAGGGCAGCAATGAGCAGTTCTTC; j_gene: TRBJ2-1; d_gene: TRBD1; abundance: many; v_gene: TRBV19